The text below deals with one T cell receptor beta chain. The source of the sample is a study of cytomegalovirus exposure and HLA in healthy donors. Primers included in the PCR were 60 Vbeta and 13 Jbeta primers. Some clones are missing from TCRdb's copy, which holds only in-frame ones; the method was immunoSEQ multiplex PCR. The profile shows 150,000 to 200,000 clones, approximately 70% of them singletons. Trimming removed 6 bases from V and 10 bases from J; junction bases left unmatched: 9. Germline values: CDR1 MNHNY, CDR2 SVGAGI (reference sequence). There are 13 residues in the CDR3. The receptor was isolated from a middle-aged man in good health and CMV-seropositive. The rearrangement joins TRBV6-6 to TRBJ2-3, with 8 positions matching TRBD2. What was sequenced was PBMCs. Here the CDR3 reads CASSREGGGAQYF. CDR3 in DNA: TGTGCCAGCAGCCGGGAGGGCGGCGGGGCGCAGTATTTT.